These 6 T cell receptor beta chains originate from one sample sequenced in a study of cytomegalovirus exposure and HLA in healthy donors. The assay was immunoSEQ multiplex PCR, and TCRdb's table has in-frame clones only and misses some. The data hold about 240,000 clones, with around 88% observed a single time. The sequenced sample was PBMCs. The receptors were sampled from a woman between 25 and 40 years old in good health and CMV-seropositive.

The chain carries TRBV11-2 and TRBJ2-1, with 7 bases aligning to TRBD2. Per the germline V gene, CDR1 is SGHAT and CDR2 is FQNNGV. The V gene end was trimmed by 5 bases and the J gene end by 3 bases; junction bases not matched to a gene: 10. This CDR3 has 16 residues. The CDR3 spells CASSGGLAENYNEQFF. The CDR3 DNA reads TGTGCCAGCAGCGGAGGCCTAGCGGAAAACTACAATGAGCAGTTCTTC. The whole variable domain, filled in from reference TRBV11-2 and TRBJ2-1, reads EAGVAQSPRYKIIEKRQSVAFWCNPISGHATLYWYQQILGQGPKLLIQFQNNGVVDDSQLPKDRFSAERLKGVDSTLKIQPAKLEDSAVYLCASSGGLAENYNEQFFGPGTRLTVL.

The V call is TRBV10-2, the J call TRBJ2-3; TRBD2 agrees at 11 bases. CDR3 length: 17 residues. Germline V gene sequence: CDR1 WSHSY, CDR2 SAAADI. V shed 7 bases, J shed 0 bases, and the junction held 9 bases outside the gene matches. CDR3 sequence reads: CASTLAGGGPSTDTQYF. The DNA for the CDR3 is TGCGCCAGCACCTTAGCGGGAGGGGGCCCTAGCACAGATACGCAGTATTTT.

V usage is TRBV18 and J usage is TRBJ1-1, with D perhaps matching TRBD1 (6 bases). Trimming left V 0 bases short and J 1 base short, with 12 bases between. The CDR3 covers 16 residues. Germline V CDR1 and CDR2: KGHSH, LQKENI. CDR3 residues: CASSPPSGARNTEAFF. CDR3 nucleotide sequence: TGTGCCAGCTCACCACCATCAGGGGCACGGAACACTGAAGCTTTCTTT.

V gene TRBV5-1 combines with J gene TRBJ1-3; D is undetermined. CDR1 SGHRS and CDR2 YFSETQ come from the germline V gene. V lost 4 bases and J lost 2, with 16 bases in between. The CDR3 is 16 residues long. DNA of the CDR3: TGCGCCAGCAGCGATTCTCAGGTCTATCCTGGAAACACCATATATTTT. It specifies CASSDSQVYPGNTIYF.

The chain uses TRBV29-1 and TRBJ2-1; 8 bases fit TRBD2. Germline CDR1 is SQVTM and CDR2 is ANQGSEA. The CDR3 totals 15 residues. The trim removed 3 bases at V and 4 bases at J, leaving 8 bases unmatched. The CDR3, as DNA: TGCAGCGTTGATAAAAAGCGGGAGTGGTACAATGAGCAGTTCTTC. This encodes CSVDKKREWYNEQFF.

The CDR3 region is CASSLVLPSYEQYF. Written as DNA, the CDR3 is TGCGCCAGCAGCTTGGTACTTCCTTCCTACGAGCAGTACTTC. V gene TRBV5-1 combines with J gene TRBJ2-7; D is ambiguous. The CDR3 loop spans 14 amino acids. Germline CDR1 SGHRS, CDR2 YFSETQ. Trimming removed 0 bases at V and 1 base at J, with 8 bases between.